This TCR beta chain was identified in a study of blood T cell repertoires in COVID-19 (TCRdb year 2020). The study in broad terms: The collaborator samples originated in the United States, Italy and Spain and spanned the acute and convalescent phases of COVID-19. Where HLA class I and class II types were available, the types were taken from metadata supplied by the sample provider, not from assay-based typing. Samples came from the ongoing ImmuneRACE study (first 160 participants) plus 1,254 subjects from 6 global collaborators. A freely available public database, intended as a resource for researchers studying the immune response to SARS-CoV-2, is where the repertoires were released. The prospective study material was composed of cDNA or gDNA derived from T cells, B-cell-depleted T cells, or PBMCs. Sample metadata almost always included a de-identified subject ID, COVID-19 status, age in years and sex. Subjects who had been exposed to COVID-19, were actively infected with it, or had recovered from it provided the deeply sampled blood TCRbeta repertoires that made up the dataset. Study-wide findings and limitations: The amount of clinical and demographic metadata varied by source and participant and was provided uncurated.

TCRbeta CDR3 regions were amplified from genomic DNA by means of the immunoSEQ Assay, a bias-controlled multiplex PCR. In the authors' own workflow: The number of nucleated cells in each sample was estimated from the amplification of reference gene primers within the assay. Sequence reads were collapsed and filtered to measure the absolute abundance of every unique TCRbeta CDR3 rearrangement. For each sample, productive Simpson clonality was calculated as the square root of Simpson's diversity index over productive rearrangements. Held by TCRdb, this immuneACCESS table contains in-frame sequences only and omits some clones. Under half of the omission traces to an unresolved V gene where checked; the cause of the rest is unknown. V, J and clone size derive from that table, while D and trimming were established from the DNA sequence. The sample table lists around 470,000 clones, 85% to 90% of them with a count of one. The top ten clonotypes cover approximately 0.9% of the sample.

One collaborating source in Seattle enrolled patients while the patients were actively infected and followed the patients over time throughout the course of disease. The collaborating institutions used their own protocols to collect whole blood in K2EDTA tubes. For TCRbeta analysis, collaborators shipped samples in one of three forms: frozen whole blood, isolated PBMCs, or DNA extracted from either of those sample types. For this clone: Its antigen has not been determined. No quality values exist for individual bases; no much larger clone is one base distant.

The germline V gene encodes CDR1 LNHDA and CDR2 SQIVND (reference sequence). The CDR3 spans 13 residues, from the cysteine through the phenylalanine. Only the CDR3 region is kept as DNA, spanning 39 bases read in frame from base 1. The junction carries 5 bases between V and J, which are trimmed by 4 bases and 0 bases respectively. The chain employs TRBV19 and TRBJ2-3; confidence is insufficient to name the D gene. Sequenced material: peripheral blood. This TCR was recovered from a man between 18 and 29 years old with COVID-19, enrolled during active disease. At the DNA level, the sequence is TGTGCCAGTAGTAGGGCAAGCACAGATACGCAGTATTTT. Translated, it gives CASSRASTDTQYF.